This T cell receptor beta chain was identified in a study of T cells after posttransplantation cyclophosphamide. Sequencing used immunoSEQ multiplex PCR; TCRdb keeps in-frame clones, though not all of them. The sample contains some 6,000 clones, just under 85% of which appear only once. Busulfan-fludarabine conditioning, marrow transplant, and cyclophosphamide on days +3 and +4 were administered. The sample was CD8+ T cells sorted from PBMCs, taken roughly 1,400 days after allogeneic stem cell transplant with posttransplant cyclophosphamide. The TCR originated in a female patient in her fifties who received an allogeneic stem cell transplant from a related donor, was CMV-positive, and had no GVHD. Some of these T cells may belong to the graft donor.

The CDR3 is CASSFPGQGGNGRVRTEAFF. In DNA form, the CDR3 reads TGTGCCAGCAGCTTTCCGGGACAGGGGGGTAACGGACGTGTAAGAACTGAAGCTTTCTTT. The chain is built from TRBV6-8 and TRBJ1-1, with 11 bases fitting TRBD1. The V and J ends lost 6 bases and 5 bases, in that order; junction bases with no gene match: 23. The CDR3 consists of 20 residues. Germline assignment: CDR1 MNHGY and CDR2 SAAAGT.